This is a list of T cell receptor beta chains from one sample in a study of blood T cell repertoires in COVID-19. Clones were read by immunoSEQ multiplex PCR, and TCRdb kept only the in-frame ones, dropping some. This table has roughly 230,000 clones, 84% appearing once. Sequenced input: peripheral blood. These receptors originate from a woman over 75 with COVID-19, enrolled during active disease. Both conserved end residues are part of each CDR3. Fields, in order: V gene, clone size, J gene, D gene, CDR3 protein, CDR3 DNA. D genes are given only for firm matches. Clone size appears in some rows only: once, few, many, or a class for an expanded clone.

TRBV5-4	few	TRBJ2-5	NA	CASSPGTLQETQYF	TGTGCCAGCAGCCCCGGGACACTCCAAGAGACCCAGTACTTC
TRBV11-2	NA	TRBJ1-1	NA	CASSLSLIGGTEAFF	TGTGCCAGCAGCTTAAGTTTAATCGGGGGCACTGAAGCTTTCTTT
TRBV12-3/TRBV12-4	NA	TRBJ1-5	TRBD1	CASRRTGDQPQHF	TGTGCCAGCAGGAGGACAGGGGATCAGCCCCAGCATTTT
TRBV29-1	few	TRBJ2-2	NA	CSVRAGANTGELFF	TGCAGCGTCCGTGCTGGGGCCAACACCGGGGAGCTGTTTTTT
TRBV13	NA	TRBJ1-6	NA	CASSSIREFNSPLHF	TGTGCCAGCAGCTCAATCCGGGAGTTTAATTCACCCCTCCACTTT
TRBV7-2	NA	TRBJ1-6	TRBD1	CASVRTGGNSPLHF	TGTGCCAGCGTGAGAACAGGGGGCAATTCACCCCTCCACTTT
TRBV5-1	few	TRBJ2-3	NA	CASSLGGAPDTQYF	TGCGCCAGCAGCTTGGGGGGCGCCCCAGATACGCAGTATTTT
TRBV30	NA	TRBJ1-2	NA	CAWSPPTGFNYGYTF	TGTGCCTGGAGTCCCCCAACAGGGTTCAACTATGGCTACACCTTC
TRBV2	NA	TRBJ2-3	TRBD2	CASSETSQRGRTDTQYF	TGTGCCAGCAGTGAGACCTCCCAGCGGGGACGCACAGATACGCAGTATTTT
TRBV5-1	NA	TRBJ1-2	TRBD1	CASSLEGTVRNGYTF	TGCGCCAGCAGCTTGGAAGGGACAGTCCGGAATGGCTACACCTTC
TRBV3-1/TRBV3-2	NA	TRBJ2-2	TRBD1	CASSRRTGSTGELFF	TGTGCCAGCAGCCGACGGACAGGGAGCACCGGGGAGCTGTTTTTT
TRBV5-4	NA	TRBJ1-6	NA	CASSLGGWDNSPLHF	TGTGCCAGCAGCTTGGGGGGCTGGGATAATTCACCCCTCCACTTT
TRBV9	NA	TRBJ2-3	TRBD2	CASSVSGGTDTQYF	TGTGCCAGCAGCGTTTCGGGGGGGACAGATACGCAGTATTTT
TRBV7-2	NA	TRBJ1-5	TRBD1	CASSPGQSRGNQPQHF	TGTGCCAGCAGCCCGGGACAGTCGCGGGGCAATCAGCCCCAGCATTTT
TRBV5-5	NA	TRBJ1-5	NA	CASSLEGGNQPQHF	TGTGCCAGCAGCTTGGAAGGGGGTAATCAGCCCCAGCATTTT
TRBV5-6	NA	TRBJ2-5	NA	CASSLGRKTQYF	TGTGCCAGCAGCTTGGGGCGGAAGACCCAGTACTTC
TRBV5-5	NA	TRBJ2-1	TRBD1	CASSLRTGFENEQFF	TGTGCCAGCAGCCTAAGGACAGGGTTTGAAAATGAGCAGTTCTTC
TRBV5-1	NA	TRBJ2-5	NA	CASSRTRGGQETQYF	TGCGCCAGCAGCCGGACTAGGGGGGGACAAGAGACCCAGTACTTC
TRBV10-3	NA	TRBJ1-6	NA	CAISESRGGGSPLHF	TGTGCCATCAGTGAGTCGAGAGGGGGTGGATCACCCCTCCACTTT
TRBV11-2	NA	TRBJ1-1	TRBD1	CASSHGQGGTEAFF	TGTGCCAGCAGCCACGGACAGGGTGGAACTGAAGCTTTCTTT
TRBV7-6	NA	TRBJ2-2	NA	CASSSGGGTGELFF	TGTGCCAGCAGCTCGGGGGGCGGCACCGGGGAGCTGTTTTTT
TRBV7-9	NA	TRBJ2-3	NA	CASSLARDTDTQYF	TGTGCCAGCAGCTTAGCCCGGGACACAGATACGCAGTATTTT
TRBV7-8	NA	TRBJ1-4	TRBD1	CASRDRGGEKLFF	TGTGCCAGCAGGGACAGGGGAGGTGAAAAACTGTTTTTT
TRBV12-3/TRBV12-4	NA	TRBJ1-2	NA	CASSLARGYGYTF	TGTGCCAGCAGCCTGGCAAGGGGCTATGGCTACACCTTC